Described below is a single T cell receptor (beta chain) sequence and its context. These data are taken from a study of immune evolution from preneoplasia to lung adenocarcinoma. TCRdb's table, derived via immunoSEQ multiplex PCR, lists solely in-frame clones and lacks some. The data show about 3,200 clones, around 82% seen once. CDR3 length: 14 amino acids. Germline CDR1 is MNHEY and CDR2 is SVGAGI. The V end was cut by 7 bases, the J end by 9 bases, with 19 bases between. This receptor was obtained from a donor older than 65 with lung adenocarcinoma. The V call is TRBV6-5, the J call TRBJ2-1, with D hard to call. Material: FFPE adjacent normal lung tissue. The CDR3 sequence is CASNPRPDFSEQFF. The CDR3 DNA reads as TGTGCCAGCAATCCCAGACCCGACTTCAGTGAGCAGTTCTTC.